What follows are 28 T cell receptor beta chains derived from one specimen sequenced in a study of early T cells in non-severe SARS-CoV-2 infection. TCRdb passed the 5' RACE reads through MiXCR, listing each CDR3 protein once. This table holds 90,000 to 130,000 distinct CDR3 sequences, 12% found once. The sequencing input was whole blood. The receptors shown here come from an adult who was a healthcare worker with PCR-confirmed SARS-CoV-2 infection or an uninfected control (not recorded which).

This chain joins TRBV29-1 and TRBJ1-6; D uncertain. The CDR3 spans 13 residues. Trimming took 6 bases from V and 14 from J, leaving 20 bases between them. Germline loops: CDR1 SQVTM, CDR2 ANQGSEA. CDR3 DNA sequence: TGCAGCGTCTCTGACCGAGCAGCCTCCACCCTCCACTTT. Residues: CSVSDRAASTLHF.

This clonotype was found a few times. This chain joins TRBV19 and TRBJ1-4, with D possibly TRBD1 on 5 matching bases. This CDR3 spans 16 amino acids. Germline V gene sequence: CDR1 LNHDA, CDR2 SQIVND (reference sequence). Trimming took 7 bases from V and 7 from J, leaving 22 bases between them. The CDR3 loop is CASNSPGGAEGEKLFF. CDR3 bases: TGTGCCAGTAACTCCCCCGGCGGGGCCGAGGGTGAAAAACTGTTTTTT.

This clonotype was seen more than once but under ten times. This chain uses TRBV9 with TRBJ2-1; 10 bases fit TRBD2. Germline CDR1 reads SGDLS; CDR2 reads YYNGEE. The V and J ends lost 0 bases and 6 bases, in that order; junction bases with no gene match: 6. The CDR3 totals 16 residues. The CDR3 is CASSVGASGRANEQFF. DNA of the CDR3: TGTGCCAGCAGCGTAGGGGCGAGCGGGAGGGCCAATGAGCAGTTCTTC.

The V gene is TRBV10-3, the J gene TRBJ2-7; no firm D call. Germline V gene lookup returns CDR1 ENHRY and CDR2 SYGVKD. This CDR3 spans 13 amino acids. The V gene lost 5 bases and the J gene lost 5 bases, with 13 bases spanning the gap. The CDR3 protein is CAISQVAADEQYF. CDR3 bases: TGTGCCATCAGTCAAGTCGCAGCCGACGAGCAGTACTTC.

This clonotype came up many times. Relative to the germline gene, one junction end is altered; a read error may explain this. J is TRBJ2-5 and V is TRBV27; 11 nucleotides match TRBD2. The CDR3 length is 14 residues. CDR1 and CDR2 from the germline V gene are MNHEY and SMNVEV (reference sequence). The CDR3 protein is CASRFSGREETQYF. Written as DNA, the CDR3 is TGTGCCAGCCGTTTTAGCGGGAGGGAAGAGACCCAGTACTTC.

This clonotype was counted at least ten times. The chain has TRBV30 and TRBJ2-1; 8 nucleotides match TRBD1. V gave up 1 base and J gave up 3 bases; unmatched junction bases: 2. Germline CDR1 GTSNPN, CDR2 SVGIG (reference sequence). CDR3 length: 14 amino acids. In DNA form, the CDR3 reads TGTGCCTGGAGTGCAGGGGGCCGCTACAATGAGCAGTTCTTC. Translation: CAWSAGGRYNEQFF.

The rearrangement uses TRBV28 and TRBJ1-2, with a weak D call TRBD1 (5 bases). The V gene's germline CDR1 is MDHEN and CDR2 SYDVKM. The germline V and J ends were trimmed by 5 bases and 6 bases, with 13 bases remaining between them. CDR3 length: 13 amino acids. CDR3 amino acids: CASSRDGWDGYTF. Written as DNA, the CDR3 is TGTGCCAGCAGTCGGGACGGATGGGATGGCTACACCTTC.

This clonotype was seen repeatedly, ten times or more. V is TRBV5-1 and J is TRBJ2-3; no firm D call. Deletions cut 3 bases from V and 1 base from J, with 6 bases between. The CDR3 extends over 13 amino acids. Germline-derived CDR1 and CDR2 are SGHRS and YFSETQ. The CDR3: CASSSPGTDTQYF. The DNA for the CDR3 is TGCGCCAGCAGCTCGCCTGGCACAGATACGCAGTATTTT.

This clonotype was recorded many times. The rearrangement joins TRBV4-1 to TRBJ2-3; D gene uncertain. Germline V lookup: CDR1 MGHRA, CDR2 YSYEKL. Trimming removed 4 bases from V and 1 base from J, with 12 bases in between. This CDR3 has 15 residues. CDR3 in DNA: TGCGCCAGCAGCCCTCAGCTCGGGCGCACAGATACGCAGTATTTT. This sequence encodes CASSPQLGRTDTQYF.

The chain combines TRBV4-1 with TRBJ2-3; the D gene is possibly TRBD1 (5 bases). Germline CDR1 MGHRA, CDR2 YSYEKL. The CDR3 length is 17 residues. The V end lost 4 bases, the J end lost 0 bases, and 17 bases lay between the germline ends. The CDR3 nucleotides are TGCGCCAGCAGCCCCAGCCTGGCAGGGCGAAGCACAGATACGCAGTATTTT. This encodes CASSPSLAGRSTDTQYF.

The table lists this clonotype with a few counts. The rearrangement joins TRBV19 to TRBJ1-6, with 10 bases that match TRBD1. The junction had 2 bases not matched to a gene; V was cut back by 3 bases and J by 6 bases. The CDR3 sequence is 15 residues long. From germline, CDR1 is LNHDA and CDR2 SQIVND (reference sequence). CDR3 sequence reads: CASSMGQGSNSPLHF. The CDR3 DNA follows: TGTGCCAGTAGTATGGGACAGGGGTCTAATTCACCCCTCCACTTT. The full variable domain, its missing parts supplied by reference TRBV19 and TRBJ1-6, is DGGITQSPKYLFRKEGQNVTLSCEQNLNHDAMYWYRQDPGQGLRLIYYSQIVNDFQKGDIAEGYSVSREKKESFPLTVTSAQKNPTAFYLCASSMGQGSNSPLHFGNGTRLTVT.

The chain uses TRBV3-1 and TRBJ2-2, with 7 bases identical to TRBD2. CDR1 is LGHDT, CDR2 YNNKEL, per germline (reference sequence). The CDR3 extends over 16 amino acids. J gave up 4 bases and V 4 bases, and 9 bases lay outside the gene matches. The CDR3 coding sequence is TGTGCCAGCAGCCCTCGAGCGGGAATTTTCACCGGGGAGCTGTTTTTT. This encodes CASSPRAGIFTGELFF.

The chain uses TRBV28 and TRBJ1-6; TRBD1 aligns across 7 bases. Trimming cost V 2 bases and J 8 bases; bases outside gene matches: 6. Germline CDR1 is MDHEN and CDR2 is SYDVKM. The CDR3 contains 15 residues. CDR3 bases: TGTGCCAGCAGTTTAGGTCCAGGGGGTTATTCACCCCTCCACTTT. It codes for CASSLGPGGYSPLHF.

V and J are TRBV29-1 and TRBJ1-1, with unresolved D. In germline, CDR1 is SQVTM, CDR2 ANQGSEA. This CDR3 is 13 amino acids long. V lost 2 bases to trimming and J lost 0 bases, with 7 bases between them. CDR3 in amino acids: CSVEPVLNTEAFF. The DNA for the CDR3 is TGCAGCGTTGAACCGGTCTTGAACACTGAAGCTTTCTTT.

This clonotype has at least ten counts. The chain has TRBV19 and TRBJ2-1; no firm D call. Per the germline V gene, CDR1 is LNHDA and CDR2 is SQIVND (reference sequence). V dropped 7 bases and J dropped 0 bases, with 10 bases sitting between them. The CDR3 length is 14 residues. CDR3: CASINLRSYNEQFF. The CDR3 DNA follows: TGTGCCAGTATCAACCTCCGCTCCTACAATGAGCAGTTCTTC.

The sample holds many counts of this clonotype. This rearrangement joins TRBV27 to TRBJ2-7; 10 bases align to TRBD1. The CDR3 spans 14 residues. V gave up 6 bases and J gave up 2 bases; unmatched junction bases: 4. Germline CDR1 MNHEY, CDR2 SMNVEV (reference sequence). CDR3 region: CASSLGQGAYEQYF. The DNA of the CDR3 is TGTGCCAGCAGCTTAGGACAGGGGGCCTACGAGCAGTACTTC.

There are a few counts of this clonotype. This chain uses TRBV10-2 with TRBJ2-2; 7 bases map to TRBD2. The J segment lost 1 base and the V segment lost 8 bases, leaving 7 bases of the junction unmatched. CDR1 and CDR2 from the germline V gene are WSHSY and SAAADI. This CDR3 has 15 amino acids. For the CDR3, the DNA is TGCGCCAGCGCGGTGGGGGGGATGAACACCGGGGAGCTGTTTTTT. This gives the protein CASAVGGMNTGELFF.

This sequence joins TRBV5-6 and TRBJ2-3, with 11 bases matching TRBD2. V gave up 2 bases and J gave up 7 bases; unmatched junction bases: 6. The CDR3 has 15 residues. Germline CDR1 and CDR2: SGHDT and YYEEEE. DNA for the CDR3: TGTGCCAGCAGCTTACTAGCGGGAGTCGGAAATACGCAGTATTTT. It specifies CASSLLAGVGNTQYF.

This clonotype showed up just a few times. The rearrangement joins TRBV3-1 to TRBJ1-1, with a tentative D call TRBD1 (6 bases). Germline-derived CDR1 and CDR2 are LGHDT and YNNKEL (reference sequence). The V end was cut by 2 bases, the J end by 1 base, with 11 bases between. This CDR3 spans 15 amino acids. The CDR3 is CASSQLQGGNTEAFF. In DNA form, the CDR3 reads TGTGCCAGCAGCCAACTACAGGGTGGGAACACTGAAGCTTTCTTT.

DNA of the CDR3: TGTGCTAGTGGTTTGGACAGGGTAGGCCCAGATACGCAGTATTTT. Amino acid sequence: CASGLDRVGPDTQYF. This chain joins TRBV12-5 and TRBJ2-3, with D possibly TRBD1 on 6 matching bases. The CDR3 extends over 15 amino acids. Between the trimmed V and J ends, which lost 1 base and 4 bases, there was a span of 12 bases. CDR1 LGHNT and CDR2 FRNRAP come from the germline V gene.

This clonotype occurred many times. The chain carries TRBV24-1 and TRBJ2-1; D gene unclear. Trimming removed 3 bases from V and 6 bases from J, with 14 bases in between. The V gene's germline CDR1 is KGHDR and CDR2 SFDVKD. The CDR3 spans 15 residues. The CDR3 DNA follows: TGTGCCACCAGTGATCTCTTCCGAGACCGCAATGAGCAGTTCTTC. Protein sequence: CATSDLFRDRNEQFF.

The chain recombines TRBV28 with TRBJ2-5; D may be TRBD1 (7 bases). The V gene lost 4 bases and the J gene lost 4 bases, with 13 bases spanning the gap. Germline V gene data show CDR1 as MDHEN and CDR2 as SYDVKM. The CDR3 is made up of 14 amino acids. In nucleotides, the CDR3 is TGTGCCAGCAGTTCAAGACAGGGAGGAGAGACCCAGTACTTC. Amino acids: CASSSRQGGETQYF.

This clonotype rates as medium-sized. The chain employs TRBV5-5 and TRBJ2-7; TRBD1 might be the D (5 bases). The CDR3 runs to 14 residues. Trimming removed 0 bases at V and 4 bases at J, with 11 bases between. CDR1 SGHKS and CDR2 YYEKEE come from the germline V gene (reference sequence). For the CDR3, the DNA is TGTGCCAGCAGCTTGGCGACAGCGACATACGAGCAGTACTTC. Its translation is CASSLATATYEQYF.

This clonotype was picked up many times. The chain combines TRBV11-2 with TRBJ2-5, with 16 nucleotides matching TRBD2. Trimming removed 4 bases from V and 5 bases from J; junction bases left unmatched: 4. Looked up from germline, CDR1 is SGHAT and CDR2 is FQNNGV. CDR3 length equals 16 residues. CDR3 nucleotides: TGTGCCAGCAGCTCGGGACTAGCGGGGGGGCAGGAGACCCAGTACTTC. Protein sequence: CASSSGLAGGQETQYF.

The rearrangement joins TRBV24-1 to TRBJ2-2; 7 positions match TRBD1. The CDR3 is 16 amino acids. After removal of 2 bases from V and 2 bases from J, the junction contained 4 bases not matched to a gene. In germline, CDR1 is KGHDR, CDR2 SFDVKD. CDR3 sequence (DNA): TGTGCCACCAGTGATTCCGGGACAGCCAACACCGGGGAGCTGTTTTTT. Amino acid sequence: CATSDSGTANTGELFF.

This clonotype was observed many times. The chain joins TRBV7-9 to TRBJ2-7; unclear D gene. In germline, CDR1 is SEHNR, CDR2 FQNEAQ (reference sequence). The germline V and J ends were trimmed by 7 bases and 4 bases, with 14 bases remaining between them. CDR3 length: 13 amino acids. In nucleotides, the CDR3 is TGTGCCAGCACCCCAACGGGCAGTTACGAGCAGTACTTC. Protein product: CASTPTGSYEQYF. Based on the CDR3 plus reference TRBV7-9 and TRBJ2-7, the full variable domain is DTGVSQNPRHKITKRGQNVTFRCDPISEHNRLYWYRQTLGQGPEFLTYFQNEAQLEKSRLLSDRFSAERPKGSFSTLEIQRTEQGDSAMYLCASTPTGSYEQYFGPGTRLTVT.

This clonotype has a handful of counts. The chain carries TRBV29-1 and TRBJ2-2; D uncertain. Germline V CDR1 and CDR2: SQVTM, ANQGSEA. This CDR3 is 12 amino acids long. V lost 6 bases, J lost 7 bases, and 12 bases lay in between. The CDR3 DNA reads as TGCAGCGTCCCAGTAGGGCACGGGGAGCTGTTTTTT. It translates to CSVPVGHGELFF.

The chain is built from TRBV6-5 and TRBJ2-3; possible D gene TRBD1, 6 bases. The CDR3 is 13 residues long. Per germline, CDR1 MNHEY and CDR2 SVGAGI. With 7 bases removed from V and 6 bases from J, the gap between germline ends came to 14 bases. The CDR3 protein is CASKGQLGDTQYF. CDR3 nucleotide sequence: TGTGCCAGCAAAGGACAGCTCGGGGATACGCAGTATTTT.